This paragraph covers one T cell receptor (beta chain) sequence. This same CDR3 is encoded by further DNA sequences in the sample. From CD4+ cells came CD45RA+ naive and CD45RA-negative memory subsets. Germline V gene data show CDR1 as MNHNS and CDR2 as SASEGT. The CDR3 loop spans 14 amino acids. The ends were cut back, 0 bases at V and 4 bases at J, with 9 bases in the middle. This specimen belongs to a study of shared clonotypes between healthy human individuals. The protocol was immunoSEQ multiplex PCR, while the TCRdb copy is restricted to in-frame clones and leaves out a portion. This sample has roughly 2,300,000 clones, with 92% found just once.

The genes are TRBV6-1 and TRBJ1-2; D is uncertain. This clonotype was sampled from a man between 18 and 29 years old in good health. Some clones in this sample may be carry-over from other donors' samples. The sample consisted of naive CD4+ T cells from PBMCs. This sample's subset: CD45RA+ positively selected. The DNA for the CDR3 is TGTGCCAGCAGTGAAGCCGGCATGGGCTATGGCTACACCTTC. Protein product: CASSEAGMGYGYTF.